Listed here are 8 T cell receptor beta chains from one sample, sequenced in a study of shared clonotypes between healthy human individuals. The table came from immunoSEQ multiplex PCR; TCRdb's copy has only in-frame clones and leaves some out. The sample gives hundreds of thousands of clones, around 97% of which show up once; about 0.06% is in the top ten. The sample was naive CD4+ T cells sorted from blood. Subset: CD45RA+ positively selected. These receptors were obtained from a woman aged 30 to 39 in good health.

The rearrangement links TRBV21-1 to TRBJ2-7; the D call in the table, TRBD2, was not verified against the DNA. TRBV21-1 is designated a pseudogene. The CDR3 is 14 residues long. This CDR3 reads CASRAPGLRDEQYF. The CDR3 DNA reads TGTGCCAGCAGGGCCCCGGGGTTGAGGGACGAGCAGTACTTC.

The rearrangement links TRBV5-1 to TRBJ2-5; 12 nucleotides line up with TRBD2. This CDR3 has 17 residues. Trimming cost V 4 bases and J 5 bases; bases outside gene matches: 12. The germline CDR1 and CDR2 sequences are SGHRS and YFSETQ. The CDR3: CASSLRTSGISKETQYF. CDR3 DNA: TGCGCCAGCAGCCTTCGGACTAGCGGGATAAGCAAGGAGACCCAGTACTTC.

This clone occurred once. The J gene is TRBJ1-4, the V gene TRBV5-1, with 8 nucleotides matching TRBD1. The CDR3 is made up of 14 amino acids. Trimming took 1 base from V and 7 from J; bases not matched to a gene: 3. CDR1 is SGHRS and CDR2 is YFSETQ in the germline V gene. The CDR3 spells CASSLQGAVEKLFF. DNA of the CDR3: TGCGCCAGCAGCTTGCAGGGGGCCGTTGAAAAACTGTTTTTT.

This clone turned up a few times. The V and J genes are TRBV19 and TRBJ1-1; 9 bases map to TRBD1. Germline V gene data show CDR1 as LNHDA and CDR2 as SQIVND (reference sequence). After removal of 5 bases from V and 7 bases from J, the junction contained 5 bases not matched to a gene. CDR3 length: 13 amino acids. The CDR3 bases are TGTGCCAGTAGTCTCTACAGGGGGCATGAAGCTTTCTTT. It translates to CASSLYRGHEAFF. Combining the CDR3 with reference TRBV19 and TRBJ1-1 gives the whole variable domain DGGITQSPKYLFRKEGQNVTLSCEQNLNHDAMYWYRQDPGQGLRLIYYSQIVNDFQKGDIAEGYSVSREKKESFPLTVTSAQKNPTAFYLCASSLYRGHEAFFGQGTRLTVV.

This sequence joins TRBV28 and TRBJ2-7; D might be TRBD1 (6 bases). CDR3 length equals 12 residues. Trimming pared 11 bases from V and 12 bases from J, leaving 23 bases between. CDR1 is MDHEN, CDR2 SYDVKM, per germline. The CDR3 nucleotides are TGTGCCGGGGGCACAGGACAACGCTGGCTGTACTTC. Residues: CAGGTGQRWLYF. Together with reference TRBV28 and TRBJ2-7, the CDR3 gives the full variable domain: DVKVTQSSRYLVKRTGEKVFLECVQDMDHENMFWYRQDPGLGLRLIYFSYDVKMKEKGDIPEGYSVSREKKERFSLILESASTNQTSMYLCAGGTGQRWLYFGPGTRLTVT.

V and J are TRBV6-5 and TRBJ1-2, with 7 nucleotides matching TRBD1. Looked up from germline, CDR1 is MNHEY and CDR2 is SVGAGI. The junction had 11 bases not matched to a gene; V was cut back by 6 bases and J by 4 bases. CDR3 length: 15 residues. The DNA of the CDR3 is TGTGCCAGCAGCCAGAAGGGGGCTCGGACCTATGGCTACACCTTC. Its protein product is CASSQKGARTYGYTF.

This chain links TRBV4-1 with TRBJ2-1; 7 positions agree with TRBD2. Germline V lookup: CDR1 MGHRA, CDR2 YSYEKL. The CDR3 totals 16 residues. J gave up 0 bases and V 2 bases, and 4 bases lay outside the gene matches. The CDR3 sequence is CASSQSGLGSYNEQFF. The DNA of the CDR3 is TGCGCCAGCAGCCAATCCGGACTAGGCTCCTACAATGAGCAGTTCTTC.

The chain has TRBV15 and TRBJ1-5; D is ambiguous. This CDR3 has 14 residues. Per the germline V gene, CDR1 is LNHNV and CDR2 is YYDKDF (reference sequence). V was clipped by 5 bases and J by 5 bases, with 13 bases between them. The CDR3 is CATSGSTNYQPQHF. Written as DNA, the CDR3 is TGTGCCACCAGCGGGTCAACAAATTATCAGCCCCAGCATTTT. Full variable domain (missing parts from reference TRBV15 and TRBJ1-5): DAMVIQNPRYQVTQFGKPVTLSCSQTLNHNVMYWYQQKSSQAPKLLFHYYDKDFNNEADTPDNFQSRRPNTSFCFLDIRSPGLGDTAMYLCATSGSTNYQPQHFGDGTRLSIL.